This TCR beta chain was captured by sequencing in a study of blood T cell repertoires in COVID-19. Study overall: Both acute and convalescent COVID-19 samples were obtained from the United States, Italy and Spain. Sources were T cells, B-cell-depleted T cells, or PBMCs; the material itself was cDNA or gDNA.

In the authors' workflow: Amplification with reference gene primers provided the estimates of nucleated cell counts. Data came from immunoSEQ multiplex PCR; TCRdb stores just in-frame clones and leaves some out. The V and J calls and clone size come from that table; D and trimming were worked out from the DNA. The table lists over 90,000 clones, approximately 88% of them singletons. CDR1 and CDR2 (germline): LNHDA, SQIVND (reference sequence). J gave up 7 bases and V 5 bases, and 5 bases lay outside the gene matches. This CDR3 has 15 residues. Sequenced sample: peripheral blood. The chain links TRBV19 to TRBJ1-6, with 10 bases fitting TRBD1. The source is a woman aged 70-85 years with acute or convalescent COVID-19. The DNA for the CDR3 is TGTGCCAGTAGTGCGACAGGGGGCCAGAATTCACCCCTCCACTTT. Its protein is CASSATGGQNSPLHF.